This T cell receptor beta chain was recovered during a study of blood T cells in healthy people across ages. Findings and caveats of the study: Because donor CMV status was unknown, expanded clonotype changes were possibly confounded. Relative to aged donors, long-lived donors carried more naive CD4+ cells and displayed higher diversity. TCR beta diversity, measured per million T cells, fell in a roughly linear way with age. Unsorted PBMC input precluded a conclusive naive versus antigen-experienced comparison.

This clonotype has more than one count but fewer than ten. Its antigen remains unidentified. PCR was performed a second time for roughly 7 to 11 cycles using a sample-barcoded 5' primer and a J-beta primer mix. TCRdb reprocessed the 5' RACE reads with MiXCR, giving one entry per CDR3 protein. The top ten hold around 13% of the sample, which has about a million distinct CDR3 sequences, more than 30% seen once. V shed 5 bases, J shed 3 bases, and the junction held 6 bases outside the gene matches. The germline CDR1 and CDR2 sequences are MNHNY and SVGAGI (reference sequence). This CDR3 spans 15 amino acids.

Sequenced sample: blood. The chain combines TRBV6-6 with TRBJ2-7, with 11 bases that match TRBD1. The receptor's source is a man aged 18-30 years in good health. CDR3 nucleotides: TGTGCCAGCAGTGGGCGGACAGGGGGCATCTACGAGCAGTACTTC. It translates to CASSGRTGGIYEQYF.